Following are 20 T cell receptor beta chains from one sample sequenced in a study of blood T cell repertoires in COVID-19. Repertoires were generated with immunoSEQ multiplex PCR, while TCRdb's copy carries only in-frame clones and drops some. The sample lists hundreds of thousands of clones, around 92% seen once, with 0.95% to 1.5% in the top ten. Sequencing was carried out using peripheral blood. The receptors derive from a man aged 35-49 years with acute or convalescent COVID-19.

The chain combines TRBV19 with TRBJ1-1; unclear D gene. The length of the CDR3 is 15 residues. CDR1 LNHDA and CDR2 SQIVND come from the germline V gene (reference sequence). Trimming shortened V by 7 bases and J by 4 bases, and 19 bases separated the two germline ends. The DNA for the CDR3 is TGTGCCAGTACGCCATTGGAGGGCTGGGGCACTGAAGCTTTCTTT. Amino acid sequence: CASTPLEGWGTEAFF.

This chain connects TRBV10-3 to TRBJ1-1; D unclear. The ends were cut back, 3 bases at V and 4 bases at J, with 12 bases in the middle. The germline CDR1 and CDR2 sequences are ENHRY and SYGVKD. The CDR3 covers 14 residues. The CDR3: CAISEGTVGTEAFF. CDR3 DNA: TGTGCCATCAGTGAAGGAACAGTGGGCACTGAAGCTTTCTTT.

Written as DNA, the CDR3 is TGTGCCAGCAGCGTAGCTGGGCGGGACAGGGAGGCAGATACGCAGTATTTT. Amino acids: CASSVAGRDREADTQYF. This chain connects TRBV9 to TRBJ2-3; 9 bases are shared with TRBD1. The CDR3 contains 17 residues. The germline gives CDR1 SGDLS, CDR2 YYNGEE. J was trimmed by 4 bases and V by 0 bases; bases with no gene match: 9.

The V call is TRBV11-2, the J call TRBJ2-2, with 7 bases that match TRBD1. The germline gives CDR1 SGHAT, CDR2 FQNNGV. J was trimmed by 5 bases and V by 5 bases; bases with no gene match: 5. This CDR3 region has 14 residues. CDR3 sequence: CASSRAQGTGELFF. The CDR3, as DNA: TGTGCCAGCAGCCGCGCACAGGGGACCGGGGAGCTGTTTTTT.

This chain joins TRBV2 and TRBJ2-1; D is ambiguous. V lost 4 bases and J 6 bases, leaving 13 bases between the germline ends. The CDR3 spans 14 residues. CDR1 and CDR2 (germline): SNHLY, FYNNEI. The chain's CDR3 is CASSGAGYPNEQFF. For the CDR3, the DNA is TGTGCCAGCAGTGGGGCAGGATACCCCAATGAGCAGTTCTTC.

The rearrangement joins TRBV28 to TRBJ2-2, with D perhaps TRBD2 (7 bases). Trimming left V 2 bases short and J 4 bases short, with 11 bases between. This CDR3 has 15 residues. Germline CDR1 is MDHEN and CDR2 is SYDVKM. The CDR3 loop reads CASSLTGGPTGELFF. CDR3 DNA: TGTGCCAGCAGTTTAACGGGGGGCCCCACCGGGGAGCTGTTTTTT.

Here the CDR3 reads CASSEGVRDTDTQYF. The DNA of the CDR3 is TGTGCCAGCAGTGAGGGTGTGAGGGACACAGATACGCAGTATTTT. J is TRBJ2-3 and V is TRBV6-4, with D possibly matching TRBD2 (5 bases). This CDR3 contains 15 residues. Trimming pared 3 bases from V and 2 bases from J, leaving 12 bases between. CDR1 is MRHNA, CDR2 SNTAGT, per germline.

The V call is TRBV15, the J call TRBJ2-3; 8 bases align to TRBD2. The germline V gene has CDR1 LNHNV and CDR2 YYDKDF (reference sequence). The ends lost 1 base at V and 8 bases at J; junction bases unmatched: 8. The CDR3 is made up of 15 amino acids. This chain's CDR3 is CATSRVKRETATQYF. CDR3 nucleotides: TGTGCCACCAGCAGAGTCAAGCGGGAGACCGCTACGCAGTATTTT. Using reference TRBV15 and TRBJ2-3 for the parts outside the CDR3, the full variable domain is DAMVIQNPRYQVTQFGKPVTLSCSQTLNHNVMYWYQQKSSQAPKLLFHYYDKDFNNEADTPDNFQSRRPNTSFCFLDIRSPGLGDTAMYLCATSRVKRETATQYFGPGTRLTVL.

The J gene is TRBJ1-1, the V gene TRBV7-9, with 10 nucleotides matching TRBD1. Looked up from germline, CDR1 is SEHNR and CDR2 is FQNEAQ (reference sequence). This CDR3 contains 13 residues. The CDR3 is CLWDRGSNTEAFF. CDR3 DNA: TGTTTATGGGACAGGGGATCGAACACTGAAGCTTTCTTT.

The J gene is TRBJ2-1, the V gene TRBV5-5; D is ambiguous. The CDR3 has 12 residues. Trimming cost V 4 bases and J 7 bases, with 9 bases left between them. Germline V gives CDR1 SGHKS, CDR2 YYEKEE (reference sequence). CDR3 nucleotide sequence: TGTGCCAGCAGCCTCCGGTCTAATGAGCAGTTCTTC. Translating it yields CASSLRSNEQFF.

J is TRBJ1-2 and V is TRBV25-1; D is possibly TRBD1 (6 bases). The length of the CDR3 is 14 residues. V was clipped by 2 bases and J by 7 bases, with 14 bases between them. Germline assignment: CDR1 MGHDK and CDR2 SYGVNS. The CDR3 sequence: CASSEGRGVTGYTF. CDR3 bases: TGTGCCAGCAGTGAAGGGAGGGGGGTAACTGGCTACACCTTC.

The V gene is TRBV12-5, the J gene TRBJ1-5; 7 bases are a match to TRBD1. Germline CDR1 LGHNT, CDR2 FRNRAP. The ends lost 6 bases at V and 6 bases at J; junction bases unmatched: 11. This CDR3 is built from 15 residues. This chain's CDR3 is CASGSDRAGGQPQHF. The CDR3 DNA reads TGTGCTAGTGGCTCCGACAGGGCTGGGGGTCAGCCCCAGCATTTT. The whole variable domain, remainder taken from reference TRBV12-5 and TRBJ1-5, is DARVTQTPRHKVTEMGQEVTMRCQPILGHNTVFWYRQTMMQGLELLAYFRNRAPLDDSGMPKDRFSAEMPDATLATLKIQPSEPRDSAVYFCASGSDRAGGQPQHFGDGTRLSIL.

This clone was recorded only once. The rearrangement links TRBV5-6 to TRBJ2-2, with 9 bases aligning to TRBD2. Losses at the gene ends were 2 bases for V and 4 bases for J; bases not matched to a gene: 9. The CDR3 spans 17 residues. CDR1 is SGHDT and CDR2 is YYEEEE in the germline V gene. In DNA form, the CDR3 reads TGTGCCAGCAGCTTTTGGGCGGGAGGGCCCCGCACCGGGGAGCTGTTTTTT. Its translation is CASSFWAGGPRTGELFF.

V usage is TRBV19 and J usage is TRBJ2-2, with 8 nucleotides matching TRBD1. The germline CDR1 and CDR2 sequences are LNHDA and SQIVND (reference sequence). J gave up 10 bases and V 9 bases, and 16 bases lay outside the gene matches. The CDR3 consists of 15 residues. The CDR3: CASTTVAGGVEELFF. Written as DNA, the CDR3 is TGTGCCAGCACTACCGTGGCAGGGGGCGTGGAGGAGCTGTTTTTT.

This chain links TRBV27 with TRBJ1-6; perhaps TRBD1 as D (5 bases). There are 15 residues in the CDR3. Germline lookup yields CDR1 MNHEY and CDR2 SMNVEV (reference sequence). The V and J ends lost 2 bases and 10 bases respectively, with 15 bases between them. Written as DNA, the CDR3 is TGTGCCAGCAGTTTAAGCCCGGCAGGGCGATCACCCCTCCACTTT. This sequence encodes CASSLSPAGRSPLHF.

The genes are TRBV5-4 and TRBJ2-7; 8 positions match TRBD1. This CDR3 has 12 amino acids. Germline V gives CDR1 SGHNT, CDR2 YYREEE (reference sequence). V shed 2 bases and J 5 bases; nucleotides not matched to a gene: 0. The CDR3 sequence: CASSLQGDEQYF. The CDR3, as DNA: TGTGCCAGCAGCTTACAGGGGGACGAGCAGTACTTC.

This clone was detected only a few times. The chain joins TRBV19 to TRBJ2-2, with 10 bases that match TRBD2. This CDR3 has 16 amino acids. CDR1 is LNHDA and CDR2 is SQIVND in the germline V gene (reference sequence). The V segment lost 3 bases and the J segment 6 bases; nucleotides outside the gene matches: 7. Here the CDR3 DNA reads TGTGCCAGTAGTATTCCCCTAGCGGGGGTTCCCGGGGAGCTGTTTTTT. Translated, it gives CASSIPLAGVPGELFF.

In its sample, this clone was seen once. The CDR3, as DNA: TGTGCCAGCAGTGTAAGGACAGATAACAATGAGCAGTTCTTC. This gives the protein CASSVRTDNNEQFF. This chain links TRBV2 with TRBJ2-1; D may be TRBD1 (6 bases). CDR1 and CDR2 (germline): SNHLY, FYNNEI. The CDR3 loop spans 14 amino acids. Between the trimmed V and J ends, which lost 4 bases and 5 bases, there was a span of 12 bases.

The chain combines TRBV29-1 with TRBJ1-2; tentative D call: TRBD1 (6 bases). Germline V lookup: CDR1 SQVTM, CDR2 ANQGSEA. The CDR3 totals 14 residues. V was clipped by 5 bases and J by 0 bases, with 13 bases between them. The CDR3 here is CSVIPGHPNYGYTF. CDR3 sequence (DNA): TGCAGCGTTATACCGGGACACCCTAACTATGGCTACACCTTC.

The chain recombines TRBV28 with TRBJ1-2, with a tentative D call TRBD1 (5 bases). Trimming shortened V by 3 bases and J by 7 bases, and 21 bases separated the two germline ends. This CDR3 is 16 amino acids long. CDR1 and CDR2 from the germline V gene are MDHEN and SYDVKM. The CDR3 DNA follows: TGTGCCAGCAGTTTCCTCTACCCAGGGTTAGTCAGTGGCTACACCTTC. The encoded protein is CASSFLYPGLVSGYTF.